The entry below describes one T cell receptor beta chain. Its recognized antigen is unknown. Base qualities are not provided; no much larger clone lies one nucleotide away. Participants in the prospective study were aged about 18 to 95 years, lived in 20 to 25 United States geographic areas, and enrolled through a virtual design. To assign participants to cohorts, the prospective study relied on clinical history that participants themselves reported in a screening survey and a study questionnaire. For ImmuneRACE Cohort 3, a participant was defined as recovered based on two consecutive negative NP/OP PCR tests, clearance by a healthcare professional, or resolution of symptoms. Each participant in the prospective study had whole blood, serum and a nasopharyngeal or oropharyngeal swab collected by mobile phlebotomists. Prospective study participants could optionally give additional blood draws and questionnaires over an approximately two-month period. Prospective study blood samples were shipped either frozen or at room temperature before DNA extraction.

TCRbeta CDR3 regions were amplified from genomic DNA using the immunoSEQ Assay, a bias-controlled multiplex PCR. The study's own analysis went as follows. Within the assay, amplification of reference gene primers was used to estimate how many nucleated cells each sample contained. To quantify the absolute abundance of each unique TCRbeta CDR3 rearrangement, sequence reads were collapsed and filtered. For each sample, productive Simpson clonality was calculated as the square root of Simpson's diversity index over productive rearrangements. The table comes from immuneACCESS by way of TCRdb, which keeps in-frame sequences with V and J called. Part of the clones is missing from these tables; in studies checked, under half for an unresolved V gene and the rest for unknown reasons. V, J and clone size were drawn from that table, and D and trimming were deduced from the DNA. Within this sample are some 320,000 clones, with roughly 90% of them counted one time only. The ten most abundant clones make up 2.6% of the sample.

The data derive from a study of blood T cell repertoires in COVID-19 (dated by TCRdb to 2020 to 2021). About the full investigation: Samples covering the acute and convalescent phases of COVID-19 were provided by collaborators in the United States, Italy and Spain. The material from the prospective study consisted of cDNA or gDNA derived from T cells, B-cell-depleted T cells, or PBMCs. Nearly every sample came with metadata listing a de-identified subject ID, COVID-19 status, age in years and sex. The samples were drawn from the first 160 participants of the ongoing ImmuneRACE study and from 950 to 1,500 subjects provided by 6 global collaborators. Deeply sampled blood TCRbeta repertoires from subjects exposed to, actively infected with, or recovered from COVID-19 were included in the dataset. Where available, HLA class I and class II types were taken from metadata supplied by the sample provider and were not determined by assay-based typing. The repertoires were released in a freely available public database meant as a resource for research on the immune response to SARS-CoV-2. Here is what the overall study found, with its caveats: How much clinical and demographic metadata was included differed by source and by participant, and the metadata was provided uncurated.

Trimming takes 2 bases from V and 3 bases from J, and the germline ends sit 17 bases apart. The germline V gene provides CDR1 MGHRA and CDR2 YSYEKL. Counted from cysteine to phenylalanine, this CDR3 has 17 amino acids. Only the CDR3 portion is preserved as DNA: 51 bases, with reading frame beginning at the first base. Sequencing input: PBMCs or T cells enriched from blood (not recorded which). This receptor chain uses TRBV4-1 and TRBJ1-3; TRBD1 is a possible D gene, resting on 5 matching bases. The source of this sequence is a man between 60 and 70 years old who had recovered from COVID-19. The CDR3 in this case is CASSQTMDTRDGNTIYF. Here is the DNA: TGCGCCAGCAGCCAAACGATGGACACCCGCGATGGAAACACCATATATTTT.